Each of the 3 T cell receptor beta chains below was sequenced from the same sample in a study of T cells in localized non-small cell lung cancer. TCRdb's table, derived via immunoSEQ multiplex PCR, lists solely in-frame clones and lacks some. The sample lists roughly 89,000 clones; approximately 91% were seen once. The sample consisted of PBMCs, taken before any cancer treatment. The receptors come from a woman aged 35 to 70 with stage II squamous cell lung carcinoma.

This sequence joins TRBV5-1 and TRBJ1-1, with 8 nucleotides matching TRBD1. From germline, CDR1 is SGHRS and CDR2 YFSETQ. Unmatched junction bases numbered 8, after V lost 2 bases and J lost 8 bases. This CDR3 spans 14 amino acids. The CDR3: CASSFRGPGVEAFF. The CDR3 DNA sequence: TGCGCCAGCAGCTTCAGGGGGCCTGGGGTGGAAGCTTTCTTT.

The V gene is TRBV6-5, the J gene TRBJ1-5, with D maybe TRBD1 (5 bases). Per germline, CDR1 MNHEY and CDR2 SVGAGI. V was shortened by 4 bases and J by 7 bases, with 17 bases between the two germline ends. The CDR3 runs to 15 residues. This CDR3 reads CASSSKGGGTQPQHF. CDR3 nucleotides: TGTGCCAGCAGTTCCAAAGGCGGGGGAACCCAGCCCCAGCATTTT.

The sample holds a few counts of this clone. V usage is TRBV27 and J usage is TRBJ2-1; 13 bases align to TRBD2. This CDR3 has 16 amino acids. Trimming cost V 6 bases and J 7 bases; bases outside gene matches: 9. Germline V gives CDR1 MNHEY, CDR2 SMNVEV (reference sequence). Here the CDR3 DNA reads TGTGCCAGCAGCCGTAGGGGACTAGCGGGATCGAATGAGCAGTTCTTC. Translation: CASSRRGLAGSNEQFF.